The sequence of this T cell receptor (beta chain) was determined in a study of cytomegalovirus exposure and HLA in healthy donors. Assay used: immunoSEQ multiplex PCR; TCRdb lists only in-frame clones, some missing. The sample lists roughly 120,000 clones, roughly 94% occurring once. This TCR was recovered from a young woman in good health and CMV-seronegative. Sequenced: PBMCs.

CDR3 loop: CASSPPVYSGRYNEQFF. The CDR3 nucleotides read TGTGCCAGCTCACCACCGGTTTATAGCGGACGCTACAATGAGCAGTTCTTC. The rearrangement links TRBV18 to TRBJ2-1; the D gene is possibly TRBD2 (6 bases). The CDR3 loop spans 17 amino acids. Germline loops: CDR1 KGHSH, CDR2 LQKENI. The germline V and J ends were trimmed by 0 bases and 3 bases, with 15 bases remaining between them.